These 11 T cell receptor beta chains were sequenced from one sample in a study of cytomegalovirus exposure and HLA in healthy donors. The primer mix had 60 Vbeta and 13 Jbeta primers. The table came from immunoSEQ multiplex PCR; TCRdb's copy has only in-frame clones and leaves some out. This specimen shows about 160,000 clones; the ten leading clones hold around 1.7%. Sequenced: PBMCs. The receptors here all came from a woman in her forties or fifties in good health and CMV-seronegative.

The chain has TRBV18 and TRBJ2-2, with TRBD1 identical over 7 bases. The V segment lost 3 bases and the J segment 2 bases; nucleotides outside the gene matches: 6. This CDR3 region has 16 residues. Germline V CDR1 and CDR2: KGHSH, LQKENI. Here the CDR3 DNA reads TGTGCCAGCTCACCCCCGACAGGGCCCAACACCGGGGAGCTGTTTTTT. Translation gives CASSPPTGPNTGELFF.

The chain links TRBV6-5 to TRBJ2-7; tentative D call: TRBD1 (6 bases). This CDR3 region has 15 residues. Germline assignment: CDR1 MNHEY and CDR2 SVGAGI. Trimming took off 3 bases at V and 2 bases at J, with 14 bases between the two ends. CDR3 loop: CASSYNFRGAYEQYF. For the CDR3, the DNA is TGTGCCAGCAGTTATAATTTCAGGGGAGCCTACGAGCAGTACTTC.

As to this clone: A junction boundary mismatches the germline segment, possibly from a read error. The chain carries TRBV6-5 and TRBJ2-7; 9 bases match TRBD1. The CDR3 contains 15 residues. Germline V gene data show CDR1 as MNHEY and CDR2 as SVGAGI. DNA of the CDR3: TGTGCCAGCAGCTACTGGGGGACAGGGAAAGGCGAGCAGTACTTC. Amino acids: CASSYWGTGKGEQYF.

The V call is TRBV10-3, the J call TRBJ1-1, with D possibly TRBD1 on 6 matching bases. Germline V gives CDR1 ENHRY, CDR2 SYGVKD. V dropped 10 bases and J dropped 0 bases, with 15 bases sitting between them. The CDR3 sequence is 14 residues long. CDR3 residues: CASSTQGLNTEAFF. The CDR3 nucleotides are TGTGCCAGCTCAACACAGGGTTTGAACACTGAAGCTTTCTTT.

In DNA, the CDR3 is TGTGCCAGCAGCCCGACAGGGACGGCCGTTGGCTACACCTTC. Its protein product is CASSPTGTAVGYTF. The V gene is TRBV7-6, the J gene TRBJ1-2; 7 nucleotides line up with TRBD1. This CDR3 is built from 14 residues. V lost 5 bases and J lost 7; bases outside the gene matches: 10. The germline V gene encodes CDR1 SGHVS and CDR2 FNYEAQ.

The chain carries TRBV2 and TRBJ1-5, with D perhaps TRBD1 (5 bases). Trimming cost V 8 bases and J 1 base, with 9 bases left between them. CDR3 length equals 13 residues. CDR1 is SNHLY and CDR2 is FYNNEI in the germline V gene. The DNA for the CDR3 is TGTGCCAGCTTATCAGGGAGCAATCAGCCCCAGCATTTT. This sequence encodes CASLSGSNQPQHF.

V is TRBV5-1 and J is TRBJ2-5; 8 bases align to TRBD1. CDR1 and CDR2 (germline): SGHRS, YFSETQ. Unmatched junction bases numbered 20, after V lost 5 bases and J lost 5 bases. The CDR3 is made up of 18 amino acids. Written as DNA, the CDR3 is TGCGCCAGCAGAGACGGACAGGGCGCCATATCGAAGATGGAGACCCAGTACTTC. This sequence encodes CASRDGQGAISKMETQYF.

The chain joins TRBV14 to TRBJ2-5; 12 bases map to TRBD2. The CDR3 is 18 amino acids. Looked up from germline, CDR1 is SGHDN and CDR2 is FVKESK. V lost 0 bases and J lost 0; bases outside the gene matches: 5. This CDR3 reads CASSQEWLAGGYQETQYF. The DNA for the CDR3 is TGTGCCAGCAGCCAAGAGTGGCTAGCGGGGGGGTACCAAGAGACCCAGTACTTC.

J is TRBJ2-2 and V is TRBV7-5; the D call in the table, TRBD1, was not verified against the DNA. TRBV7-5 is classified as a pseudogene. This CDR3 has 17 residues. The CDR3 nucleotides are TGTGTCAGAAGCTTAGCGGTGGGGCCTACAAACACCGGGGAGCTGTTTTTT. It yields the protein CVRSLAVGPTNTGELFF.

The chain carries TRBV18 and TRBJ1-2, with 7 nucleotides matching TRBD1. The CDR3 covers 14 residues. Germline V gene data show CDR1 as KGHSH and CDR2 as LQKENI. V gave up 3 bases and J gave up 12 bases; unmatched junction bases: 13. This CDR3 is CASSPDPTGRTDTF. The CDR3 nucleotides are TGTGCCAGCTCACCCGACCCGACAGGGCGAACAGACACCTTC.

CDR3 in DNA: TGTGCCAGCAGTGAAGGGGGCAGGTGGTACACCGGGGAGCTGTTTTTT. Amino acids: CASSEGGRWYTGELFF. This sequence joins TRBV6-1 and TRBJ2-2; D possibly corresponds to TRBD1 (5 bases). The germline V gene has CDR1 MNHNS and CDR2 SASEGT. Trimming left V 1 base short and J 3 bases short, with 12 bases between. CDR3 length: 16 amino acids.